One T cell receptor beta chain is described in this entry. This clonotype was observed many times. Its antigen remains unidentified. Per-nucleotide qualities are absent, and no much larger clonotype sits a single base away. These data come from a study of CD8 T cells in ankylosing spondylitis listed by TCRdb under 2017. Regarding the complete study: To find TCR variants linked to disease, the study profiled T cell receptor beta repertoires in ankylosing spondylitis patients and healthy donors. The full study cohort comprised about 24 ankylosing spondylitis patients and 110 or so healthy donors. Peripheral blood was sampled, and synovial fluid was additionally collected from ankylosing spondylitis patients.

The research as a whole found: Some motif variants were previously reported in synovial fluid and blood of reactive arthritis patients, suggesting common disease-initiation mechanisms. The disease-linked clones showed a CD8+ phenotype and occurred at relatively low frequencies in peripheral blood. Blood from ankylosing spondylitis patients appeared to be characterized by a TCR beta motif composed of 7 to 9 highly homologous amino acid variants. Significant enrichment of the disease-linked clones was reported in matched synovial fluid samples from ankylosing spondylitis patients.

For sequencing, an Illumina HiSeq 2500 was employed. TCR beta libraries were prepared by quantitative 5'-RACE with molecular barcodes. The study's processing was this. To identify disease-linked TCR variants, a new computational method was used, one built on a probabilistic model of VDJ rearrangement. TCRdb took the public reads, trimmed them with fastp at Q25, ran MiXCR for clone calling and kept in-frame beta chains. Rows matching on CDR3 protein sequence are summarized as one entry with the most common DNA and genes. It is TCRdb's table, rather than the study itself, that gives the V and J calls and clone size. The sample data list around 180,000 distinct CDR3 sequences, and 15% to 20% of these were observed just once. Around 4% of the sample rests with the top ten. CDR1 and CDR2 (ENHRY, SYGVKD) derive from the germline V gene. Cut back by 7 bases and 5 bases, the V and J ends lie 9 bases apart. Inclusive of the bounding cysteine and phenylalanine, the CDR3 is 12 residues long. CDR3 DNA is the only sequence kept; it has 36 bases, read in frame from the first base.

This sequence uses TRBV10-3 and TRBJ2-1, with the D gene call left open. The TCR comes from a male donor under 30 with ankylosing spondylitis or in good health (not recorded which). Donor details come from another sample of the same person, matched by shared clones. The material sequenced was blood, either unsorted or a sorted T cell fraction (not recorded which). CDR3 sequence: CAINEKDNEQFF. The DNA sequence is as follows: TGTGCCATCAACGAGAAAGACAATGAGCAGTTCTTC.